This T cell receptor (beta chain) was identified during a study of blood T cells in healthy people across ages. CDR3 size: 17 residues. Trimming stripped 5 bases from V and 4 bases from J, with 23 bases between. Germline CDR1 reads SGHTA; CDR2 reads FQGNSA. This clonotype was seen only a few times. The authors ran a second PCR of about 6 to 11 cycles using a sample-barcoded 5' primer and a J-beta primer mix. Each CDR3 protein is one row after TCRdb ran MiXCR on the 5' RACE reads. The repertoire has 1.5 million to 2 million distinct CDR3 sequences, 25% to 30% of them found once; the top ten carry 7.7%. Drawing of peripheral blood yielded 7.5 to 10 milliliters from each donor.

The rearrangement links TRBV7-2 to TRBJ2-5; D remains ambiguous. The source is a woman in her twenties or thirties in good health. The sequencing sample was made of blood. In DNA form, the CDR3 reads TGTGCCAGCAGCCAAAGACCCGGGCGGTTTGAAGGAGAGACCCAGTACTTC. Its protein product is CASSQRPGRFEGETQYF.